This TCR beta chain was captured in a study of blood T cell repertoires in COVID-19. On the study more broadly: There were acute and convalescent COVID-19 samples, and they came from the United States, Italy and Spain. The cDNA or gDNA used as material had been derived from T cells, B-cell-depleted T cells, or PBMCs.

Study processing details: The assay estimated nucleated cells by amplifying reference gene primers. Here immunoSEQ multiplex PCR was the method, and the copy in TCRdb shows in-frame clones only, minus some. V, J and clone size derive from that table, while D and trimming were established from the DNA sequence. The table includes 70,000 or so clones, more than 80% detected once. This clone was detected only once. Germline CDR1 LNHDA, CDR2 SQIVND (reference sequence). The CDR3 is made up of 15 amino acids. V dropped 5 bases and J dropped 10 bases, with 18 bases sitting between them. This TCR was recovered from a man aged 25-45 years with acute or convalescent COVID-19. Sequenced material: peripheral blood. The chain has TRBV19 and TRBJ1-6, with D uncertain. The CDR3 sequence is CASSEGAGRGSPLHF. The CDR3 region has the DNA TGTGCCAGTAGTGAAGGCGCCGGGCGGGGATCACCCCTCCACTTT.